This T cell receptor beta chain was sequenced in a study of T cells in localized non-small cell lung cancer. Only in-frame clones appear in the TCRdb table, and some are missing; sequencing was by immunoSEQ multiplex PCR. The sample includes about 24,000 clones, roughly 89% of them seen just once. V lost 9 bases to trimming and J lost 0 bases, with 12 bases between them. Germline loops: CDR1 SNHLY, CDR2 FYNNEI. The CDR3 consists of 14 residues. The source of this sequence is a man aged 40 to 69 with stage I squamous cell lung carcinoma. This chain links TRBV2 with TRBJ1-3; weak D call: TRBD1 (6 bases). Here the sequenced sample was peripheral blood, taken before any cancer treatment. The CDR3 bases are TGTGCCAGACGACAGGCCTCCTCTGGAAACACCATATATTTT. Translated, it gives CARRQASSGNTIYF.